The clone carrying this TCR beta chain came up once. Its antigen is unidentified. This CDR3 is built from 17 residues. Germline V lookup: CDR1 DFQATT, CDR2 SNEGSKA (reference sequence). V lost 2 bases, J lost 2 bases, and 12 bases stayed unmatched. The source of the sample is a study of CD8+CD57+ T cells in acquired aplastic anemia. For the study at large: Sorting CD4+ and CD8+ cells gave DNA averaging around 3 ug.

Patients included in sequencing had previously demonstrated CD8+CD57+ cell expansion by flow cytometry. Patients, without exception, had severe acquired aplastic anemia. For CDR3 and TCR beta VDJ profiling, genomic DNA was the template used. MiXCR was run by TCRdb on the reads, yielding one entry per CDR3 protein. The sample lists about 98,000 distinct CDR3 sequences; 55% to 80% were seen once. Broader study findings: Comparison of patients with controls identified around 30 shared CD8+ CDR3 sequences. CD8+ Simpson's diversity did not differ significantly between patients and controls.

The gene calls are TRBV20-1 and TRBJ2-3; TRBD2 matches at 8 bases. The sequence was collected from a human donor with aplastic anemia. Sequences were obtained from sorted CD4+, CD8+, or CD8+CD57+ T cells (not recorded which) from PBMCs. CDR3 sequence reads: CSARTTGLAGLTDTQYF. The CDR3 nucleotides are TGCAGTGCTAGAACCACAGGGCTAGCGGGCCTCACAGATACGCAGTATTTT.